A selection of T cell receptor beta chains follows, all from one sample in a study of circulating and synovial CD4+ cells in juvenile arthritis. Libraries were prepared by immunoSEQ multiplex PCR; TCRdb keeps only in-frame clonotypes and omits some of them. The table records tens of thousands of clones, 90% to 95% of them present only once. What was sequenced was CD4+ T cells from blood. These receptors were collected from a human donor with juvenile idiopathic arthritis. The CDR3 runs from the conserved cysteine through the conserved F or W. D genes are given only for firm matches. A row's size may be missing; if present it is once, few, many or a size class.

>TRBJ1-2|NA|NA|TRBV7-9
TGTGCCAGCAGCTTCGACTTTAGGCATGGCTACACCTTC
CASSFDFRHGYTF
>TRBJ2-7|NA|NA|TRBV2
TGTGCCAGCAGTGGGGTCAGGGTTGGCTACGAGCAGTACTTC
CASSGVRVGYEQYF
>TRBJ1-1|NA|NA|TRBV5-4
TGTGCCAGCAGCTTGGCGACGGGTGGGGAAGCTTTCTTT
CASSLATGGEAFF
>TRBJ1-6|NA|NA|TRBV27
TGTGCCAGCACCAAACAGGGACGGATTAATTCACCCCTCCACTTT
CASTKQGRINSPLHF
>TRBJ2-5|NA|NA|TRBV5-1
TGCGCCAGCAGCTTGCTTGGCCGGGTCGAAGAGACCCAGTACTTC
CASSLLGRVEETQYF
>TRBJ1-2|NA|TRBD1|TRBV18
TGTGCCAGCTCGCCGGACAGGGATGGAGGCTACACCTTC
CASSPDRDGGYTF
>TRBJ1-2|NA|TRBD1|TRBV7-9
TGTGCCAGCAGCAGCTCGACAGGGGGCAGCGCCTATGGCTACACCTTC
CASSSSTGGSAYGYTF
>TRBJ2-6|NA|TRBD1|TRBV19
TGTGCCAGTAGCCCGGGACAGGCGTCTGGGGCCAACGTCCTGACTTTC
CASSPGQASGANVLTF
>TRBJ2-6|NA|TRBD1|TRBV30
TGTGCCTGGAGTGTACCTTTCTGGACAGGGACGGGCAACGTCCTGACTTTC
CAWSVPFWTGTGNVLTF
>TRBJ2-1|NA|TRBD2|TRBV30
TGTGCCTGGAGTTTCGGACTAGCGGGAGAAATGAACTACAATGAGCAGTTCTTC
CAWSFGLAGEMNYNEQFF
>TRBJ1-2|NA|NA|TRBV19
TGTGCCAGTAGTCTGCGGGAGTCCGCAAGGGGCTACACCTTC
CASSLRESARGYTF
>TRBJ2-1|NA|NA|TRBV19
TGTGCCAGTAGTAGCGGGATCCCTCATGAGCAGTTCTTC
CASSSGIPHEQFF
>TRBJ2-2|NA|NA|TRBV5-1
TGCGCCAGCAGCTGGGCGACAGTGAACACCGGGGAGCTGTTTTTT
CASSWATVNTGELFF
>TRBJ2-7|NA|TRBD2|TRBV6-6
TGTGCCAGCAATTGGCGGGGGGAAGCTTACGAGCAGTACTTC
CASNWRGEAYEQYF
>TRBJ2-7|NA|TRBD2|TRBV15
TGTGCCACCAGCAGAGGGTTCGGCGGGAGTTACGAGCAGTACTTC
CATSRGFGGSYEQYF
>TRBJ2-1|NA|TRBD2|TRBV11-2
TGTGCCAGCAGCTTAGGCGGGGGAGATGAGCAGTTCTTC
CASSLGGGDEQFF
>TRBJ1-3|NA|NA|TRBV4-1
TGCGCCAGCGCCCCCGGGGGGAGCTCTGGAAACACCATATATTTT
CASAPGGSSGNTIYF
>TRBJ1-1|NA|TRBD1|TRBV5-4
TGTGCCAGCAGCTTGGAACAGGGGGCCCCCGCTTTCTTT
CASSLEQGAPAFF
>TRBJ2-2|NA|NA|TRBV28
TGTGCCAGCAGGAAGTCCCAGGGCATCGCGAACACCGGGGAGCTGTTTTTT
CASRKSQGIANTGELFF
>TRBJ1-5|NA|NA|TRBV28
TGTGCCAGCAGCCGCCGCGGTGGATACAATCAGCCCCAGCATTTT
CASSRRGGYNQPQHF
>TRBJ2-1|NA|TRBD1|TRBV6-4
TGTGCCAGCAGCTTCGGGACAGGGGGCTCCCCCTACAATGAGCAGTTCTTC
CASSFGTGGSPYNEQFF
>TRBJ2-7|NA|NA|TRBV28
TGTGCCAGCAGTTTGCTTAGGGGCCGCTACGAGCAGTACTTC
CASSLLRGRYEQYF
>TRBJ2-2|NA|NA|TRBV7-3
TGTGCCAGCAGCTCCTCGGGTCAGAGGTTGAACACCGGGGAGCTGTTTTTT
CASSSSGQRLNTGELFF
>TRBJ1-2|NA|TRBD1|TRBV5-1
TGCGCCAGCAGCTTGGAGGCCGGACAGGGTATAGGTGGCTACACCTTC
CASSLEAGQGIGGYTF
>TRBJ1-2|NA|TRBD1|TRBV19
TGTGCCAGTACCCGACAGGGGAAGGGGGCTGGTGGCTACACCTTC
CASTRQGKGAGGYTF
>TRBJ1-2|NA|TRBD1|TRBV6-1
TGTGCCAGCACCCAGCAGGGGGCGCGTAACTATGGCTACACCTTC
CASTQQGARNYGYTF
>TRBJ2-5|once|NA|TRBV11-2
TGTGCCAGCAGCTTAGGTCTAGGTGGGGAGACCCAGTACTTC
CASSLGLGGETQYF
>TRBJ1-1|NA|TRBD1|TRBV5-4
TGTGCCAGCAGCCCCGGGACAGACACTGAAGCTTTCTTT
CASSPGTDTEAFF
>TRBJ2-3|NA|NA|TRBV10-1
TGCGCCAGCAGTGAGTTCCTTAGGAGGGAGGAAACAGATACGCAGTATTTT
CASSEFLRREETDTQYF
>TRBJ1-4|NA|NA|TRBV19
TGTGCCAGTAGCTGGGGGGAGGAAAAACTGTTTTTT
CASSWGEEKLFF
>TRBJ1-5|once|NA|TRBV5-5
TGTGCCAGCAGCTTGGAGTCTTTGGGAGGGTCTTACAATCAGCCCCAGCATTTT
CASSLESLGGSYNQPQHF
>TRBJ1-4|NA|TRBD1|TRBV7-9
TGTGCCAGCAGCTCGACAGGGGGCTTGGAAAAACTGTTTTTT
CASSSTGGLEKLFF
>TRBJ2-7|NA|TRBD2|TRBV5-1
TGCGCCAGCAGTTCCGGGACTAGCAGCTACGAGCAGTACTTC
CASSSGTSSYEQYF
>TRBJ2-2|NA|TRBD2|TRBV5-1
TGCGCCAGCAGCCGCGGGACTAGCGGGACAGAGGAGCTGTTTTTT
CASSRGTSGTEELFF
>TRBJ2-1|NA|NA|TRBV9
TGTGCCAGCAGCGTAGCAGGCCAGGGGATCTACAATGAGCAGTTCTTC
CASSVAGQGIYNEQFF
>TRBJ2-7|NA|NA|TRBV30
TGTGCCTGGAGTATCGGACAGACCGAGCAGTACTTC
CAWSIGQTEQYF
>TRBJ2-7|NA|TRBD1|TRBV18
TGTGCCAGCTCACCACTTACCACTCATCGGGACAGGGACTACGAGCAGTACTTC
CASSPLTTHRDRDYEQYF
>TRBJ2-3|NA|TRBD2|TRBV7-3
TGTGCCAGCATCCTAGCGGGGGGGTGGGCAGATACGCAGTATTTT
CASILAGGWADTQYF
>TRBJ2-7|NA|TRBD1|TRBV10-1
TGCGCCAGCAGTGACCCAGACAGGGCCTACGAGCAGTACTTC
CASSDPDRAYEQYF
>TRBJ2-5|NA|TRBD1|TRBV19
TGTGCCACCAAACCGGGACAGGGAGTGGAGACCCAGTACTTC
CATKPGQGVETQYF
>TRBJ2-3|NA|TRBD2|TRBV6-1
TGTGCCAGCAGTGAAGCGCTCAGCGGGGGGGCTGGAGATACGCAGTATTTT
CASSEALSGGAGDTQYF
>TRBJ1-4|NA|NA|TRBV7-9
TGTGCCAGCAGCTTACGGTCCGCCGGTGAAAAACTGTTTTTT
CASSLRSAGEKLFF
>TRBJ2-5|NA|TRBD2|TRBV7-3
TGTGCCAGCAGCGTAACCGGGACTAGCGGGGGGACCCAGTACTTC
CASSVTGTSGGTQYF
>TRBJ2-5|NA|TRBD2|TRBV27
TGTGCCAGCAGTACCCCTAGCGGGAGCGGGGAGACCCAGTACTTC
CASSTPSGSGETQYF
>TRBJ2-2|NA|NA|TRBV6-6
TGTGCCAGCAAATCCAACGGGGAGCTGTTTTTT
CASKSNGELFF
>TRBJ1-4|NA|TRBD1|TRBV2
TGTGCCAGCAGTGGGGGACAGGGGAGTGAAAAACTGTTTTTT
CASSGGQGSEKLFF
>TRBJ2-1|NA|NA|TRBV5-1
TGCGCCAGCAGCTTGGGGGTAGCGAGCTACAATGAGCAGTTCTTC
CASSLGVASYNEQFF
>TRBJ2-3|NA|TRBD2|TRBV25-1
TGTGCCAGCAGTGAATTCCGGGGGGAGGGGGATACGCAGTATTTT
CASSEFRGEGDTQYF
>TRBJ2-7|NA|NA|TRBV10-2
TGCGCCAGCAGTGAAGCTAGCGTCTACGAGCAGTACTTC
CASSEASVYEQYF
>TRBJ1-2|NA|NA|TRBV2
TGTGCCAGCAGTGAAGAATCCCGGGGCTATGGCTACACCTTC
CASSEESRGYGYTF
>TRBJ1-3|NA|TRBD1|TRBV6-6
TGTGCCAGCAGACCACGGGACAGAGAATTAAACACCATATATTTT
CASRPRDRELNTIYF
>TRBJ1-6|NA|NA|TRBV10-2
TGCGCCAGCTCCGGACAGTTACTTAATAATTCACCCCTCCACTTT
CASSGQLLNNSPLHF
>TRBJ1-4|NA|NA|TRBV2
TGTGCCGGCTTGCGGGCTAGGTTCGCAACTAATGAAAAACTGTTTTTT
CAGLRARFATNEKLFF
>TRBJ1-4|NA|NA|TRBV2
TGTGCCAGCAGAACAGAAATAAGGGGTGAAAAACTGTTTTTT
CASRTEIRGEKLFF
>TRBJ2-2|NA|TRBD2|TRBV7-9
TGTGCCAGCAGCTTAGCGCTCAGCGGGGGGGCCACCGGGGAGCTGTTTTTT
CASSLALSGGATGELFF
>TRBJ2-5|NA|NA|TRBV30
TGTGCCTGGGACCGCGGGCTCCAAGAGACCCAGTACTTC
CAWDRGLQETQYF
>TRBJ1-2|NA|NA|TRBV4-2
TGTGCCAGCAGCCGCACGGGAGACTTCGGCTACACCTTC
CASSRTGDFGYTF